The rows below give T cell receptor beta chains drawn from one sample of a study of CD8 T cells in ankylosing spondylitis. One entry per CDR3 protein results from TCRdb running MiXCR on the 5' RACE reads. The repertoire holds hundreds of thousands of distinct CDR3 sequences, about 24% seen once, with 0.85% to 1% in the top ten. Input material: blood, either unsorted or a sorted T cell fraction (not recorded which). These TCRs come from a male donor with ankylosing spondylitis. Both conserved end residues are trimmed from each CDR3. Each record gives: V gene, clone size, J gene, CDR3 protein. Clone size appears in some rows only: once, few, many, or a class for an expanded clone.

>TRBV4-1|many|TRBJ1-6
ASSHTGTKGNSPLH
>TRBV5-1|NA|TRBJ1-1
ASSHRTGDTEAF
>TRBV12-3/TRBV12-4|few|TRBJ1-2
ASSLQGAAPGYT
>TRBV5-1|once|TRBJ2-3
ASSPGQGQEY
>TRBV5-1|NA|TRBJ2-1
ASTPAPAYNEQF
>TRBV2|NA|TRBJ2-1
ASRPVGGRVSNEQF
>TRBV2|NA|TRBJ1-1
ASSATGGGNTEAF
>TRBV27|NA|TRBJ1-2
ASSEGKGYT
>TRBV9|NA|TRBJ2-7
ASSPRITHYEQY
>TRBV11-2|NA|TRBJ2-2
ASTQGTNTGELF
>TRBV3-1|NA|TRBJ1-5
ASSQDSTENQPQH
>TRBV12-3/TRBV12-4|few|TRBJ1-2
ASTLGQGAGGYT
>TRBV29-1|NA|TRBJ1-1
SVSRTGETEAF
>TRBV19|NA|TRBJ2-1
ASTGGGQGYNEQF
>TRBV10-3|NA|TRBJ2-7
AISEISGRTYEQY
>TRBV24-1|NA|TRBJ1-5
ATSDLFGRAVMPQH
>TRBV9|NA|TRBJ1-1
ASSMGGGSTEAF
>TRBV20-1|NA|TRBJ2-3
SASGLAGETDTQY
>TRBV18|many|TRBJ1-1
ASSPPIKAEGTEAF
>TRBV5-1|few|TRBJ2-2
ASSLELAETGELF
>TRBV30|NA|TRBJ2-1
AWTGSSYNEQF
>TRBV12-3/TRBV12-4|NA|TRBJ2-1
ASSYTSGYNEQF
>TRBV15|NA|TRBJ2-2
ATSRKGLAGALGTGELF
>TRBV20-1|few|TRBJ2-7
SASPGTSGNEQY
>TRBV6-5|few|TRBJ2-3
ASSYVQGQGTDTQY
>TRBV12-3/TRBV12-4|many|TRBJ2-6
AIGDRAPVSGANVLT
>TRBV5-1|once|TRBJ2-7
ASSLSHYYEQY
>TRBV28|once|TRBJ2-2
ASSLLRRHRAAGELF
>TRBV28|NA|TRBJ1-1
ASLGPGPPVTEAF
>TRBV24-1|NA|TRBJ2-2
ATSGGTSGFRDTGELF
>TRBV7-2|few|TRBJ2-1
ASSFRGDSYNEQF
>TRBV20-1|few|TRBJ2-1
SAVFPYNEQF
>TRBV12-3/TRBV12-4|NA|TRBJ2-7
ASSFGLVGGNEQY
>TRBV2|NA|TRBJ2-5
ASAGGRETQY
>TRBV20-1|NA|TRBJ2-3
SARDPGLATDTQY
>TRBV11-1|NA|TRBJ1-1
ASSRERMNTEAF
>TRBV5-1|NA|TRBJ2-5
ASSSVGQETQY
>TRBV20-1|NA|TRBJ2-7
SARDRVRAYEQY
>TRBV3-1|few|TRBJ1-2
ASSLPPYGYT
>TRBV5-1|few|TRBJ2-1
ASSWGDGYNEQF
>TRBV29-1|NA|TRBJ2-3
SVEDSQGPSTDTQY
>TRBV30|NA|TRBJ1-5
AWGTGHHQPQH
>TRBV6-1|NA|TRBJ1-2
ASSIGTGGYGYT
>TRBV29-1|few|TRBJ2-7
SVETDGGYEQY
>TRBV12-3/TRBV12-4|NA|TRBJ1-2
ASSLGTDGYT
>TRBV5-1|few|TRBJ2-2
ASSLPSGRVTGELF
>TRBV7-2|few|TRBJ1-1
ASSLTGVFNTEAF
>TRBV6-1|few|TRBJ1-4
ASSLDRVYEKLF
>TRBV20-1|few|TRBJ2-3
SARASGRLRTDTQY
>TRBV27|NA|TRBJ1-1
ASSLLSGRDTEAF
>TRBV7-9|NA|TRBJ2-3
ASSSRDRATDTQY
>TRBV7-9|once|TRBJ2-6
ASSLQGKSSGANVLT
>TRBV20-1|NA|TRBJ2-1
SARPGGGFSYNEQF
>TRBV12-3/TRBV12-4|many|TRBJ2-1
ASSPFPLKAGVPNEQF
>TRBV20-1|NA|TRBJ2-1
SLAQQGGYSYNEQF
>TRBV6-5|few|TRBJ2-5
ASSYRGAGQETQY